This T cell receptor (beta chain) came from a study of human T cells and chemical hapten exposure. In the study overall: Sensitization was performed using 2% DPC on a roughly 2 cm by roughly 2 cm upper inner arm skin site.

TCRdb called the RACE reads again in MiXCR, with one record for every CDR3 protein. The table lists under 450,000 distinct CDR3 sequences, about 6.3% of them singletons. This CDR3 comprises 16 residues. CDR1 is LGHNA, CDR2 YSLEER, per germline. Regarding the study as a whole: Given that the donors had alopecia, their immune response may differ from that seen in healthy people.

This clonotype was seen many times. Its antigen is currently unknown. A junction end diverges from the germline sequence, so it may reflect a read error. Time point defined: patch test 2, 6 weeks after DPC sensitization. The treatment here: therapeutic diphenylcyclopropenone sensitization with weekly scalp DPC. Ahead of each patch test application, blood was drawn. This TCR was sampled from a woman under 30 with alopecia areata. Some clones in this sample may be carry-over from other donors' samples. This material consisted of whole blood, taken in connection with sensitization to the hapten diphenylcyclopropenone (DPC). The chain employs TRBV4-3 and TRBJ2-7; the match to TRBD2 covers 9 bases. CDR3 nucleotide sequence: TGCGCCAGCAGCCTACCGGGACTAGCTAACTCCCACGAGCAGTACTTC. Residues: CASSLPGLANSHEQYF.